This TCR beta chain appears in the sequencing data of a study of T cell clonality in common variable immunodeficiency. Study-level points and caveats: Fewer deletions and N-nucleotide insertions were reportedly seen in common variable immunodeficiency TCR beta sequences. Compared with healthy controls, CVID subjects showed increased TCRbeta clonality, mostly in about a third.

Sequencing was performed with immunoSEQ multiplex PCR; in TCRdb, only in-frame clones are kept and a portion is missing. Recorded here are about 28,000 clones, none singletons. This clone was counted ten times or more. What it recognizes is unknown. The missing CDR3 end, 3 residues past where the read stops, is filled in from the germline J gene. Patients and controls were mostly of Caucasian heritage. The CDR3 consists of 17 residues. Germline V gives CDR1 SGHRS, CDR2 YFSETQ. The J segment lost 4 bases and the V segment lost 3 bases, leaving 7 bases of the junction unmatched. The sequencing input was peripheral blood mononuclear cells. The sequence was obtained from a human donor with common variable immunodeficiency. This rearrangement joins TRBV5-1 to TRBJ2-7; TRBD2 agrees at 16 bases. The sequenced CDR3 bases are TGCGCCAGCAGCTCCTGGGGACTAGCGGGGGGGATATACGAG. The encoded protein is CASSSWGLAGGIYE. The full CDR3 protein is CASSSWGLAGGIYEQYF.